The clone carrying this T cell receptor beta chain came up many times. With 0 bases removed from V and 3 bases from J, the gap between germline ends came to 8 bases. This CDR3 contains 15 residues. Germline V gene data show CDR1 as MNHEY and CDR2 as SVGAGI. The sample comes from a study of cytomegalovirus exposure and HLA in healthy donors. 60 Vbeta and 13 Jbeta primers were used in PCR. Data came from immunoSEQ multiplex PCR; TCRdb stores just in-frame clones and leaves some out. The sample includes some 130,000 clones, around 80% seen only once; the top ten take about 7%. The TCR was taken from a man aged 35-49 years in good health and CMV-seropositive. Sequencing was done on a sample of PBMCs. V and J are TRBV6-5 and TRBJ2-2, with D uncertain. CDR3 bases: TGTGCCAGCAGTTACTCCCCCAGTTACACCGGGGAGCTGTTTTTT. This gives the protein CASSYSPSYTGELFF.